One sample yielded the 30 T cell receptor beta chains listed below, sequenced in a study of shared clonotypes between healthy human individuals. TCRdb's table, derived via immunoSEQ multiplex PCR, lists solely in-frame clones and lacks some. Of nearly 2 million clones in the sample, around 96% were seen once. Naive CD8 isolation took CD45RO-negative cells positively selected for CCR7 and excluded terminally differentiated effector memory CD45RA+ cells. The sequenced sample was naive CD8+ T cells sorted from blood. Receptors originate from a young man in good health.

The chain employs TRBV30 and TRBJ1-3, with 9 bases matching TRBD1. V was pared by 0 bases and J by 4 bases, with 1 base of the junction left unmatched. The CDR3 is 14 residues long. Per the germline V gene, CDR1 is GTSNPN and CDR2 is SVGIG (reference sequence). The CDR3, as DNA: TGTGCCTGGAGTGTGGGGACAGGGGGAAACACCATATATTTT. Translation: CAWSVGTGGNTIYF.

In nucleotides, the CDR3 is TGCGCCAGCAGCCAAGAGGGGGAAGGGCCCGCTGAAGCTTTCTTT. Translation: CASSQEGEGPAEAFF. The chain links TRBV4-3 to TRBJ1-1; D perhaps matches TRBD1 (5 bases). V lost 0 bases, J lost 6 bases, and 14 bases lay in between. The germline V gene encodes CDR1 LGHNA and CDR2 YSLEER. This CDR3 is built from 15 residues.

This clone appeared once. The gene calls are TRBV27 and TRBJ2-1; TRBD2 aligns across 7 bases. There are 16 residues in the CDR3. From germline, CDR1 is MNHEY and CDR2 SMNVEV (reference sequence). V trimming: 6 bases; J trimming: 8 bases; junction bases outside the gene matches: 16. CDR3 residues: CASRTAGAGESDEQFF. CDR3 DNA: TGTGCCAGCAGGACCGCCGGGGCGGGAGAATCTGATGAGCAGTTCTTC.

This clone has just one count. The same CDR3 is also encoded by other DNA sequences in this sample. The genes are TRBV7-9 and TRBJ2-5, with no clear D. V was trimmed by 2 bases and J by 2 bases, leaving 6 bases between them. From germline, CDR1 is SEHNR and CDR2 FQNEAQ (reference sequence). The length of the CDR3 is 13 residues. The CDR3 is CASSLLGQETQYF. CDR3 coding DNA: TGTGCCAGCAGCTTACTGGGGCAAGAGACCCAGTACTTC.

The chain is built from TRBV6-1 and TRBJ2-1; the match to TRBD2 covers 8 bases. The length of the CDR3 is 16 residues. In germline, CDR1 is MNHNS, CDR2 SASEGT. Trimming took 1 base from V and 4 from J; bases not matched to a gene: 6. The CDR3 bases are TGTGCCAGCAGTGAAGATGCGGGGGGTACGTACAATGAGCAGTTCTTC. Its translation is CASSEDAGGTYNEQFF.

This chain joins TRBV7-3 and TRBJ2-1, with 7 bases lining up with TRBD1. V lost 3 bases, J lost 1 base, and 0 bases stayed unmatched. The CDR3 length is 14 residues. Germline V gene sequence: CDR1 SGHTA, CDR2 FQGTGA. The CDR3 is CASSLGQSYNEQFF. As DNA, the CDR3 is TGTGCCAGCAGCTTGGGACAGTCCTACAATGAGCAGTTCTTC. The full variable domain, completed using reference TRBV7-3 and TRBJ2-1, is GAGVSQTPSNKVTEKGKYVELRCDPISGHTALYWYRQSLGQGPEFLIYFQGTGAADDSGLPNDRFFAVRPEGSVSTLKIQRTERGDSAVYLCASSLGQSYNEQFFGPGTRLTVL.

Notes on this clone: Other DNA sequences of this sample code for an identical CDR3. V gene TRBV4-3 combines with J gene TRBJ2-3; 7 bases line up with TRBD2. CDR1 is LGHNA and CDR2 is YSLEER in the germline V gene. V lost 2 bases to trimming and J lost 2 bases; unmatched junction nucleotides: 1. The CDR3 covers 14 residues. The CDR3 DNA reads TGCGCCAGCAGCCAACTAGCGGACACAGATACGCAGTATTTT. It codes for CASSQLADTDTQYF.

The rearrangement joins TRBV12-5 to TRBJ1-3; D is unresolved. The CDR3 consists of 12 residues. Germline V gene sequence: CDR1 LGHNT, CDR2 FRNRAP. V lost 7 bases and J 2 bases, leaving 6 bases between the germline ends. CDR3 in DNA: TGTGCTAGTGCAGAACCTGGAAACACCATATATTTT. It codes for CASAEPGNTIYF.

This clone appeared once. The CDR3 DNA is TGTGCCAGCAGTGAGGGACCTATCTATGGCTACACCTTC. Its protein product is CASSEGPIYGYTF. The gene calls are TRBV25-1 and TRBJ1-2, with D possibly being TRBD1 (5 bases). Per germline, CDR1 MGHDK and CDR2 SYGVNS. Trimming took 3 bases from V and 4 from J, leaving 9 bases between them. The length of the CDR3 is 13 residues.

V usage is TRBV5-5 and J usage is TRBJ2-7, with D hard to call. Germline loops: CDR1 SGHKS, CDR2 YYEKEE (reference sequence). The germline V and J ends were trimmed by 0 bases and 2 bases, with 6 bases remaining between them. CDR3 length: 13 amino acids. The CDR3 spells CASSLVLAYEQYF. The CDR3 bases are TGTGCCAGCAGCTTGGTTTTAGCCTACGAGCAGTACTTC.

This clone has just a few counts. The chain is built from TRBV2 and TRBJ1-1, with D unclear. Trimming removed 8 bases from V and 0 bases from J, with 7 bases in between. The CDR3 is made up of 12 amino acids. CDR1 is SNHLY, CDR2 FYNNEI, per germline. CDR3 loop: CASPQMNTEAFF. CDR3 DNA: TGTGCCAGCCCCCAAATGAACACTGAAGCTTTCTTT.

The chain couples TRBV23-1 to TRBJ1-5; D gene uncertain. TRBV23-1 falls under the ORF class, with uncertain function. The CDR3 sequence is 15 residues long. V lost 0 bases and J lost 3, with 9 bases in between. CDR3 nucleotide sequence: TGCGCCAGCAGTCAATCGCACGGTACCAATCAGCCCCAGCATTTT. Its translation: CASSQSHGTNQPQHF.

This clone came up a few times. V and J are TRBV14 and TRBJ1-2; no clear D gene. Germline lookup yields CDR1 SGHDN and CDR2 FVKESK. The CDR3 length is 16 residues. The V gene lost 0 bases and the J gene lost 4 bases, with 15 bases spanning the gap. The CDR3 loop is CASSQERRDRFYGYTF. Written as DNA, the CDR3 is TGTGCCAGCAGCCAAGAAAGGAGGGATAGATTCTATGGCTACACCTTC.

CDR3 loop: CAWSVLVVGGDGYTF. The CDR3 bases are TGTGCCTGGAGTGTACTCGTCGTAGGCGGAGATGGCTACACCTTC. This chain joins TRBV30 and TRBJ1-2; D ambiguous. This CDR3 spans 15 amino acids. Germline CDR1 and CDR2: GTSNPN and SVGIG (reference sequence). Trimming stripped 0 bases from V and 6 bases from J, with 17 bases between.

This sequence joins TRBV6-6 and TRBJ1-2, with TRBD1 identical over 8 bases. Trimming at V came to 0 bases and at J to 4 bases, leaving 7 bases not matched to a gene. The CDR3 totals 16 residues. Germline V gene data show CDR1 as MNHNY and CDR2 as SVGAGI (reference sequence). The CDR3 spells CASSYSPGQAFYGYTF. CDR3 nucleotides: TGTGCCAGCAGTTACTCTCCGGGACAGGCGTTCTATGGCTACACCTTC.

This clone was seen just once. The chain employs TRBV29-1 and TRBJ2-7, with no clear D. The CDR3 spans 16 residues. V lost 3 bases and J 0 bases, leaving 18 bases between the germline ends. Germline V gene data show CDR1 as SQVTM and CDR2 as ANQGSEA. CDR3 residues: CSVEVRSIINSYEQYF. The CDR3 DNA sequence: TGCAGCGTTGAGGTCAGATCAATAATAAACTCCTACGAGCAGTACTTC.

This clone was picked up one time. Additional DNA sequences in this sample encode the identical CDR3. The V call is TRBV10-3, the J call TRBJ2-1; TRBD1 is a possible D gene (5 bases). The CDR3 consists of 12 residues. Germline assignment: CDR1 ENHRY and CDR2 SYGVKD. Trimming cost V 6 bases and J 3 bases, with 6 bases left between them. The CDR3 sequence is CAISDSYNEQFF. The CDR3 DNA is TGTGCCATCAGCGACAGCTACAATGAGCAGTTCTTC.

This rearrangement joins TRBV30 to TRBJ2-3, with 10 bases fitting TRBD2. The CDR3 is 14 residues long. V trimming: 4 bases; J trimming: 3 bases; junction bases outside the gene matches: 4. The germline V gene encodes CDR1 GTSNPN and CDR2 SVGIG (reference sequence). CDR3 coding DNA: TGTGCCTGGACTAGCGGGAGAGGGACAGATACGCAGTATTTT. It yields the protein CAWTSGRGTDTQYF. The full variable domain, its missing parts supplied by reference TRBV30 and TRBJ2-3, is SQTIHQWPATLVQPVGSPLSLECTVEGTSNPNLYWYRQAAGRGLQLLFYSVGIGQISSEVPQNLSASRPQDRQFILSSKKLLLSDSGFYLCAWTSGRGTDTQYFGPGTRLTVL.

V and J are TRBV4-1 and TRBJ1-1; D call uncertain. This CDR3 comprises 17 residues. Per germline, CDR1 MGHRA and CDR2 YSYEKL. Trimming took off 0 bases at V and 3 bases at J, with 17 bases between the two ends. The CDR3: CASSQDQLPDGYTEAFF. In nucleotides, the CDR3 is TGCGCCAGCAGCCAAGACCAACTCCCGGACGGCTACACTGAAGCTTTCTTT.

This chain links TRBV10-1 with TRBJ2-2; maybe TRBD2 (5 bases). Germline V lookup: CDR1 WNHNN, CDR2 SYGVQD (reference sequence). The CDR3 contains 16 residues. Trimming cost V 8 bases and J 2 bases, with 18 bases left between them. The CDR3 DNA reads as TGCGCCAGCTCCGACTACCCCCTGGGCAACACCGGGGAGCTGTTTTTT. This translates into CASSDYPLGNTGELFF.

The V and J genes are TRBV27 and TRBJ1-3, with TRBD1 matching 7 bases. The CDR3 is made up of 16 amino acids. Losses at the gene ends were 10 bases for V and 0 bases for J; bases not matched to a gene: 12. Germline values: CDR1 MNHEY, CDR2 SMNVEV (reference sequence). CDR3 amino acids: CATMPGQPYSGNTIYF. The CDR3 DNA is TGTGCCACCATGCCGGGACAGCCGTACTCTGGAAACACCATATATTTT.

The V gene is TRBV7-3, the J gene TRBJ2-5, with TRBD1 matching 8 bases. The CDR3 loop spans 15 amino acids. The J segment lost 4 bases and the V segment lost 5 bases, leaving 9 bases of the junction unmatched. CDR1 and CDR2 from the germline V gene are SGHTA and FQGTGA. The CDR3 loop reads CASSATGVGGETQYF. CDR3 DNA: TGTGCCAGCAGCGCGACAGGGGTCGGAGGAGAGACCCAGTACTTC.

The CDR3 is CASSEHPSGGYGYTF. The CDR3 DNA is TGTGCCAGCAGCGAACACCCGTCCGGGGGCTATGGCTACACCTTC. The chain combines TRBV13 with TRBJ1-2, with a tentative D call TRBD1 (5 bases). There are 15 residues in the CDR3. V shed 5 bases and J shed 4 bases, with 17 bases lying between them. Germline loops: CDR1 PRHDT, CDR2 FYEKMQ (reference sequence). The full variable domain, with the rest looked up from reference TRBV13 and TRBJ1-2, is AAGVIQSPRHLIKEKRETATLKCYPIPRHDTVYWYQQGPGQDPQFLISFYEKMQSDKGSIPDRFSAQQFSDYHSELNMSSLELGDSALYFCASSEHPSGGYGYTFGSGTRLTVV.

This chain connects TRBV6-1 to TRBJ2-1, with D perhaps being TRBD1 or TRBD2 (7 bases each). The CDR3 covers 15 residues. The V end was cut by 2 bases, the J end by 2 bases, with 10 bases between. The germline CDR1 and CDR2 sequences are MNHNS and SASEGT. As DNA, the CDR3 is TGTGCCAGCAGTGAATCAGGGGGGGCCTACAATGAGCAGTTCTTC. Encoded protein: CASSESGGAYNEQFF.

As to this clone: This same CDR3 is encoded by further DNA sequences in the sample. This chain links TRBV6-5 with TRBJ2-2; no clear D gene. V lost 0 bases and J lost 3, with 5 bases in between. The CDR3 extends over 14 amino acids. Germline CDR1 MNHEY, CDR2 SVGAGI. CDR3 bases: TGTGCCAGCAGTTACTCCAGTTACACCGGGGAGCTGTTTTTT. Protein sequence: CASSYSSYTGELFF.

The J gene is TRBJ2-7, the V gene TRBV7-9; D is unresolved. The V gene's germline CDR1 is SEHNR and CDR2 FQNEAQ (reference sequence). This CDR3 spans 13 amino acids. The V end was cut by 4 bases, the J end by 5 bases, with 12 bases between. The CDR3 DNA sequence: TGTGCCAGCAGCTCCTCGGAGTCGAACGAGCAGTACTTC. Its protein is CASSSSESNEQYF.

The chain combines TRBV13 with TRBJ1-2, with D possibly matching TRBD1 (6 bases). The germline gives CDR1 PRHDT, CDR2 FYEKMQ (reference sequence). The V end was cut by 0 bases, the J end by 4 bases, with 12 bases between. The CDR3 loop spans 15 amino acids. The CDR3 loop reads CASSLGQGLLYGYTF. In nucleotides, the CDR3 is TGTGCCAGCAGCTTAGGGCAGGGGCTCCTCTATGGCTACACCTTC.

The genes are TRBV27 and TRBJ2-6, with a possible D match to TRBD2 (5 bases). V lost 5 bases, J lost 4 bases, and 12 bases lay in between. The CDR3 length is 15 residues. Looked up from germline, CDR1 is MNHEY and CDR2 is SMNVEV (reference sequence). The CDR3 DNA follows: TGTGCCAGCAGTGCCCCGGGGTCCGGGGCCAACGTCCTGACTTTC. Translation gives CASSAPGSGANVLTF. Variable domain in full (rest from reference TRBV27 and TRBJ2-6): EAQVTQNPRYLITVTGKKLTVTCSQNMNHEYMSWYRQDPGLGLRQIYYSMNVEVTDKGDVPEGYKVSRKEKRNFPLILESPSPNQTSLYFCASSAPGSGANVLTFGAGSRLTVL.

J is TRBJ2-7 and V is TRBV7-6, with D uncertain. Germline CDR1 and CDR2: SGHVS and FNYEAQ. Trimming shortened V by 1 base and J by 4 bases, and 8 bases separated the two germline ends. The CDR3 has 13 amino acids. DNA for the CDR3: TGTGCCAGCAGCTTAGGTCCCCCATACGAGCAGTACTTC. Protein sequence: CASSLGPPYEQYF.

The chain couples TRBV5-1 to TRBJ1-4; no definite D call. Germline V CDR1 and CDR2: SGHRS, YFSETQ. The CDR3 runs 14 residues. V gave up 5 bases and J gave up 4 bases, with 12 bases separating them. The CDR3 loop reads CASRQSGVNEKLFF. The CDR3 DNA reads as TGCGCCAGCAGACAAAGCGGGGTTAATGAAAAACTGTTTTTT.